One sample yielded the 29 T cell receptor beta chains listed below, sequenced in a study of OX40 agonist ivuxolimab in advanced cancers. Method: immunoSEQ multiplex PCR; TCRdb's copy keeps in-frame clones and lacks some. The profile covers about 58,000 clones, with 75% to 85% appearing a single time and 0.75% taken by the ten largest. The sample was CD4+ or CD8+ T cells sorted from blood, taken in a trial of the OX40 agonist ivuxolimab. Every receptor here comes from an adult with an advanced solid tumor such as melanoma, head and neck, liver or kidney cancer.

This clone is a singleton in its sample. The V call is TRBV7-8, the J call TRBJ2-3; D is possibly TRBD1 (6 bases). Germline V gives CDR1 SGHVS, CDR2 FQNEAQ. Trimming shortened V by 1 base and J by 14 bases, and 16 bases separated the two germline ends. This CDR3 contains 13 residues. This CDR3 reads CASSLDKGVGRYF. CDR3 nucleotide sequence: TGTGCCAGCAGCTTAGATAAGGGGGTCGGGCGGTATTTT.

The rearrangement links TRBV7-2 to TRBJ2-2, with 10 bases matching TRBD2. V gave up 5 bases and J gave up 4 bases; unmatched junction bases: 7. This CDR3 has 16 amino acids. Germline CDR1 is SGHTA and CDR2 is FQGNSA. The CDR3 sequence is CASSHLAGVSTGELFF. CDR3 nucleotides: TGTGCCAGCAGCCACCTAGCGGGGGTATCCACCGGGGAGCTGTTTTTT.

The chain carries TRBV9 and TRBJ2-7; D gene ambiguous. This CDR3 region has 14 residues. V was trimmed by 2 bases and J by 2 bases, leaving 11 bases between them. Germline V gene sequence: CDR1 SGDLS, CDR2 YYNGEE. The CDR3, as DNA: TGTGCCAGCAGCGTCATGGACGGACCCTACGAGCAGTACTTC. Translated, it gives CASSVMDGPYEQYF.

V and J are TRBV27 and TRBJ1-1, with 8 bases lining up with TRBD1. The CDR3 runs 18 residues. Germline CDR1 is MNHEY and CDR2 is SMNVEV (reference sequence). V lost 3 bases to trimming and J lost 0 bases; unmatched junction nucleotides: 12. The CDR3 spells CASSFKGQGIALNTEAFF. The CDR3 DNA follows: TGTGCCAGCAGTTTCAAAGGACAGGGAATCGCCCTGAACACTGAAGCTTTCTTT.

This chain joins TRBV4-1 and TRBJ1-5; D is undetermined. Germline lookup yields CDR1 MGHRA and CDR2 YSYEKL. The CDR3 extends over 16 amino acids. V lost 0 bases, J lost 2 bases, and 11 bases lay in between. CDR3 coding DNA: TGCGCCAGCAGCCAAGAAGGCTGGGGAGGCAATCAGCCCCAGCATTTT. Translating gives CASSQEGWGGNQPQHF.

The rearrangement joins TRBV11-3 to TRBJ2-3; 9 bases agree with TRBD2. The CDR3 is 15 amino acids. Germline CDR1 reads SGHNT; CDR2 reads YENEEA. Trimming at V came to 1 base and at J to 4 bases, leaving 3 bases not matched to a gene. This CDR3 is CASSLGGGAADTQYF. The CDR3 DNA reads TGTGCCAGCAGCTTAGGCGGGGGGGCCGCAGATACGCAGTATTTT.

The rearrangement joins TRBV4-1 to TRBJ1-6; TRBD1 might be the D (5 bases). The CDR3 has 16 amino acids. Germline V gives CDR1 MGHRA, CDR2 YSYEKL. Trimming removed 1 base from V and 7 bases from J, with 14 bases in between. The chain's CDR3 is CASSQAGWRGNSPLHF. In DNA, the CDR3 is TGCGCCAGCAGCCAAGCAGGATGGAGGGGAAATTCACCCCTCCACTTT.

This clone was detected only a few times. The CDR3: CAGDRTMNTEAFF. The DNA for the CDR3 is TGCGCCGGGGACAGGACCATGAACACTGAAGCTTTCTTT. The chain uses TRBV10-1 and TRBJ1-1; 8 bases are a match to TRBD1. The CDR3 totals 13 residues. The J segment lost 0 bases and the V segment lost 11 bases, leaving 5 bases of the junction unmatched. From germline, CDR1 is WNHNN and CDR2 SYGVQD (reference sequence).

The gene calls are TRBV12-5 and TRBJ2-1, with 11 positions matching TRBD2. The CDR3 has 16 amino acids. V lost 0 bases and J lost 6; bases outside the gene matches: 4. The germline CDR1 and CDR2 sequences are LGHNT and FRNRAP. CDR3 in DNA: TGTGCTAGTGGTTTGGTACTTAGCGGGGGGGCCAATGAGCAGTTCTTC. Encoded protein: CASGLVLSGGANEQFF.

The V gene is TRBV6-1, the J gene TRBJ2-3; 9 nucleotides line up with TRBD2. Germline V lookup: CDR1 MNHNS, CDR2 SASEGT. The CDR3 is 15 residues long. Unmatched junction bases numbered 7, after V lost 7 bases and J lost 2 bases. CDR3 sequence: CASNPPSGDTDTQYF. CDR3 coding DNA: TGTGCCAGCAACCCCCCTAGCGGGGACACAGATACGCAGTATTTT.

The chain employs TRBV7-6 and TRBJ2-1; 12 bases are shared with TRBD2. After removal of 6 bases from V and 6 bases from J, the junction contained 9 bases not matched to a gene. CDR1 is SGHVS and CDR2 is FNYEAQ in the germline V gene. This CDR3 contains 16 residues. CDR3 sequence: CASRGLAGLTINEQFF. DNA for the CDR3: TGTGCCAGCAGGGGACTAGCGGGCCTGACGATCAATGAGCAGTTCTTC.

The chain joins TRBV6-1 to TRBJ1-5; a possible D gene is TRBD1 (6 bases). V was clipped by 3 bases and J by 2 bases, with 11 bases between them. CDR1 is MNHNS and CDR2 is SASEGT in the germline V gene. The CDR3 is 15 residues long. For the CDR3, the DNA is TGTGCCAGCAGTGATATAGGGGGTGGCAATCAGCCCCAGCATTTT. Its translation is CASSDIGGGNQPQHF.

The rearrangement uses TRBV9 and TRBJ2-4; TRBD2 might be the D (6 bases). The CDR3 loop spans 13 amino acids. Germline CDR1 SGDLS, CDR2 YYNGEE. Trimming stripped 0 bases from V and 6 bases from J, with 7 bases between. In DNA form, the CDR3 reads TGTGCCAGCAGCGTAGGAGCGGGAAACATTCAGTACTTC. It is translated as CASSVGAGNIQYF.

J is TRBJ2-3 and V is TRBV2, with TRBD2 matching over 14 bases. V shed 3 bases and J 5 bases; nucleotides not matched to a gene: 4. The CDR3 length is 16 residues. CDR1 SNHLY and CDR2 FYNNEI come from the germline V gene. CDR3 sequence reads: CASSETSGGALDTQYF. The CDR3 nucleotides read TGTGCCAGCAGTGAGACTAGCGGGGGGGCCTTAGATACGCAGTATTTT.

CDR3 sequence: CASRALAGTGELFF. In DNA form, the CDR3 reads TGTGCCAGCAGGGCACTAGCGGGCACCGGGGAGCTGTTTTTT. This rearrangement joins TRBV6-4 to TRBJ2-2; 9 bases fit TRBD2. The V and J ends lost 6 bases and 4 bases, in that order; junction bases with no gene match: 3. CDR3 size: 14 residues. Per the germline V gene, CDR1 is MRHNA and CDR2 is SNTAGT.

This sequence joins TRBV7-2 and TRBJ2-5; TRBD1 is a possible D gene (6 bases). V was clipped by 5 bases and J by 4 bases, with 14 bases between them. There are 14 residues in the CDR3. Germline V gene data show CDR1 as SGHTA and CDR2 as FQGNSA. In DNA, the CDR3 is TGTGCCAGCAGCCCAGGGACCAGGGGAGAGACCCAGTACTTC. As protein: CASSPGTRGETQYF.

The CDR3 DNA reads as TGCGCCAGCAGCTTGGTTGCAGGGGGTTTCAGGGATACGCAGTATTTT. It is translated as CASSLVAGGFRDTQYF. The chain combines TRBV5-1 with TRBJ2-3, with 7 bases that match TRBD1. V was pared by 0 bases and J by 6 bases, with 10 bases of the junction left unmatched. The CDR3 has 16 amino acids. Germline CDR1 and CDR2: SGHRS and YFSETQ. Complete variable domain (other parts from reference TRBV5-1 and TRBJ2-3): KAGVTQTPRYLIKTRGQQVTLSCSPISGHRSVSWYQQTPGQGLQFLFEYFSETQRNKGNFPGRFSGRQFSNSRSEMNVSTLELGDSALYLCASSLVAGGFRDTQYFGPGTRLTVL.

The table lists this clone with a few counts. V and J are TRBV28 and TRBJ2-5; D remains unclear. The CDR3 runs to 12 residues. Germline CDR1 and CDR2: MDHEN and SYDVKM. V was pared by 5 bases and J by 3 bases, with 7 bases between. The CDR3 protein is CASSPTEETQYF. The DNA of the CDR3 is TGTGCCAGCAGTCCGACCGAAGAGACCCAGTACTTC.

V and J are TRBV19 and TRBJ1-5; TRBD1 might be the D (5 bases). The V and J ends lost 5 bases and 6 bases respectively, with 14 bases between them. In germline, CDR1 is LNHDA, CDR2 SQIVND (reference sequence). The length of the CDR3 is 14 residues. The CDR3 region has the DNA TGTGCCAGTAGTGGGGCAGGCGGGGGTCAGCCCCAGCATTTT. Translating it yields CASSGAGGGQPQHF. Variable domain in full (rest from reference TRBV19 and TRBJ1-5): DGGITQSPKYLFRKEGQNVTLSCEQNLNHDAMYWYRQDPGQGLRLIYYSQIVNDFQKGDIAEGYSVSREKKESFPLTVTSAQKNPTAFYLCASSGAGGGQPQHFGDGTRLSIL.

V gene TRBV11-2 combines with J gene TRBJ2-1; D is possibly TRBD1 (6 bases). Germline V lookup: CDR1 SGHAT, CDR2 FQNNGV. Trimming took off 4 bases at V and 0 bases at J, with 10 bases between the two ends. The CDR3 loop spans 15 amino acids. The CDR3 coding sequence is TGTGCCAGCAGCTCCGGACAGAGCTCCTACAATGAGCAGTTCTTC. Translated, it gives CASSSGQSSYNEQFF.

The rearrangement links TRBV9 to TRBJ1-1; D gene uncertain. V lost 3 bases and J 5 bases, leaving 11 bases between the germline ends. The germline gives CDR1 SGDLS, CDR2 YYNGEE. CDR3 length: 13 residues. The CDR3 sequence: CASSERLVTEAFF. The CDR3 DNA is TGTGCCAGCAGCGAGCGATTGGTGACTGAAGCTTTCTTT.

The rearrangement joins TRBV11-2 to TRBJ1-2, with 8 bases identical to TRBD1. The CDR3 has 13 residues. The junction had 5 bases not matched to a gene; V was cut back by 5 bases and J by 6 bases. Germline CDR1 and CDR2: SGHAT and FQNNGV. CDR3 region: CASSRTGLDGYTF. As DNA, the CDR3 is TGTGCCAGCAGCCGGACAGGGCTGGATGGCTACACCTTC.

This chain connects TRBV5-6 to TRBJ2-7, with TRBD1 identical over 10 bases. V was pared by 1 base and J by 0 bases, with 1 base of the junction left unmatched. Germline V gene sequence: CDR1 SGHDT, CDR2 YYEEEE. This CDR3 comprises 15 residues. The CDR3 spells CASSLWDRGSYEQYF. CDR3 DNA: TGTGCCAGCAGCTTGTGGGACAGGGGCTCCTACGAGCAGTACTTC.

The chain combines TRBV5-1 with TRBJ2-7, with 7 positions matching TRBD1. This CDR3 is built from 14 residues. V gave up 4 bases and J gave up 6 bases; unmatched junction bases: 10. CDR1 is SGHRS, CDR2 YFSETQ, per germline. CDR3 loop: CASSTGQAAGEQYF. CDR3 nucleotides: TGCGCCAGCAGCACCGGACAGGCCGCCGGCGAGCAGTACTTC.

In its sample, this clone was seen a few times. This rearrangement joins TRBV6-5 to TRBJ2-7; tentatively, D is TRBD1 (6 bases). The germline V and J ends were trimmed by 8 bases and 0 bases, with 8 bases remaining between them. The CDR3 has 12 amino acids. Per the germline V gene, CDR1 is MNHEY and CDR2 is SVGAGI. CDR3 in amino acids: CASQGSSYEQYF. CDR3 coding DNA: TGTGCCAGCCAGGGGAGCTCCTACGAGCAGTACTTC.

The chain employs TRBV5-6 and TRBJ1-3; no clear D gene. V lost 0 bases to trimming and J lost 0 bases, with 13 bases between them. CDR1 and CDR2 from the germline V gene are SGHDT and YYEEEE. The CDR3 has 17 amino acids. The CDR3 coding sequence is TGTGCCAGCAGCTTGGGGTTGGGCAGAAGCTCTGGAAACACCATATATTTT. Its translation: CASSLGLGRSSGNTIYF.

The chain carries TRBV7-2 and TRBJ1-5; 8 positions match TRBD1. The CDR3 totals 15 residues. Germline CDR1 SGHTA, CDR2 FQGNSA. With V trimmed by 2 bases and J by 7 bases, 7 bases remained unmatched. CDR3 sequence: CASSLKTGEGQPQHF. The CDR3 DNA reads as TGTGCCAGCAGCTTAAAGACAGGGGAAGGCCAGCCCCAGCATTTT.

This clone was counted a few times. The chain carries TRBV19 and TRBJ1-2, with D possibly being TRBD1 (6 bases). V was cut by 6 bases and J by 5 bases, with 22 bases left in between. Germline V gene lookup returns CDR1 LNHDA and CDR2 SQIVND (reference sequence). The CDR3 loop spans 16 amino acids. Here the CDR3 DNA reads TGTGCCAGTAGCCGCCAGGACAGACCTCGAACGTATGGCTACACCTTC. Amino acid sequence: CASSRQDRPRTYGYTF. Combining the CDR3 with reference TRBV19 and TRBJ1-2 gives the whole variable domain DGGITQSPKYLFRKEGQNVTLSCEQNLNHDAMYWYRQDPGQGLRLIYYSQIVNDFQKGDIAEGYSVSREKKESFPLTVTSAQKNPTAFYLCASSRQDRPRTYGYTFGSGTRLTVV.

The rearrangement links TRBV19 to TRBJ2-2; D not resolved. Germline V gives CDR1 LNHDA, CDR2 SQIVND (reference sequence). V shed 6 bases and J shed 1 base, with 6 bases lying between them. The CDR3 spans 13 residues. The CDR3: CASSNKNTGELFF. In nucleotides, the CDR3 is TGTGCCAGTAGCAACAAGAACACCGGGGAGCTGTTTTTT.